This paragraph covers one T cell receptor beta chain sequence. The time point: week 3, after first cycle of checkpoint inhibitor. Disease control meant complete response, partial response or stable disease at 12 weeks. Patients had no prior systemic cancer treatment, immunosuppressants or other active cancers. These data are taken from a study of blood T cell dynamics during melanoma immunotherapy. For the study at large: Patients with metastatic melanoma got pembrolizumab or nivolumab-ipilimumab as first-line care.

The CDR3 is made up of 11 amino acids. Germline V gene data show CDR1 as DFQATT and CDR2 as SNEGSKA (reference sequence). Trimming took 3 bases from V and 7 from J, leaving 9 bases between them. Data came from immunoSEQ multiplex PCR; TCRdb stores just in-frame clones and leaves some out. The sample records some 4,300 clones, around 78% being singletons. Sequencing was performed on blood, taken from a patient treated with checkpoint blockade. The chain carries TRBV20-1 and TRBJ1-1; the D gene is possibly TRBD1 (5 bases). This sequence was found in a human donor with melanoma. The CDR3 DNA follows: TGCAGTGCTAGCGGGGGAGGTGAAGCTTTCTTT. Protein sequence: CSASGGGEAFF.